This TCR delta chain was recovered during a study of Vδ1+ human thymocytes. Notes on the study in general: Despite high sort purity, roughly a fifth of thymic T cell receptor delta sequences were Vdelta2. Bulk repertoire data may be misinterpreted because of unexpected Vdelta2 sequences. Thymic TRG and TRD repertoires appeared highly polyclonal.

Vdelta1+ thymocyte sorts reached between roughly 98% and 99.6% purity. Sequences come from RNA converted to cDNA by reverse transcription. CDR3 amplicons came from multiplex PCR with pooled V-gene forward and constant-region reverse primers. TCRdb reanalyzed the multiplex PCR reads using CATT. The data show 25,000 to 30,000 delta-chain clones, with about 7.4% seen just once and around 0.99% held by the top ten. Worth noting for this clone: Its antigen is unidentified.

The CDR3 has 19 amino acids. V lost 3 bases, J lost 0 bases, and 23 bases lay in between. Germline CDR1 is TSWWSYY and CDR2 is QGS. The receptor was derived from a girl under two years old who had congenital heart surgery. What was sequenced was Vdelta1+ gamma-delta thymocytes from the thymus. Regarding subset: FACS-sorted CD3+ TCRalphabeta- TCRVdelta1+ TCRVdelta2- thymocytes. V gene TRDV1 combines with J gene TRDJ1; D unclear. CDR3 DNA sequence: TGTGCTCTTGGGGACCCAATCTCAGACCCCAGAATTTACACCGATAAACTCATCTTT. Its protein is CALGDPISDPRIYTDKLIF.